The TCR beta chain under discussion was sequenced for a study of blood T cell repertoires in COVID-19. Study-wide context: The cDNA or gDNA used as material had been derived from T cells, B-cell-depleted T cells, or PBMCs.

Germline V gives CDR1 MNHEY, CDR2 SMNVEV (reference sequence). This CDR3 is 14 amino acids long. Trimming at V came to 7 bases and at J to 6 bases, leaving 8 bases not matched to a gene. Only one count was recorded for this clone. Under the authors' procedure: Estimation of nucleated cell counts was performed using reference gene primer amplification. Here immunoSEQ multiplex PCR was the method, and the copy in TCRdb shows in-frame clones only, minus some. The V and J calls and the clone size are those of that table, but D and trimming were determined from the DNA. The repertoire holds almost 250,000 clones, with around nine tenths as singletons.

Sequencing used PBMCs or T cells enriched from blood (not recorded which). V gene TRBV27 combines with J gene TRBJ2-7, with 11 bases identical to TRBD1. The clonotype originates from a woman aged 45-60 years who had recovered from COVID-19. The CDR3, as DNA: TGTGCCAGCATGGCGGACAGGGGGCAGTCCGAGCAGTACTTC. Protein product: CASMADRGQSEQYF.